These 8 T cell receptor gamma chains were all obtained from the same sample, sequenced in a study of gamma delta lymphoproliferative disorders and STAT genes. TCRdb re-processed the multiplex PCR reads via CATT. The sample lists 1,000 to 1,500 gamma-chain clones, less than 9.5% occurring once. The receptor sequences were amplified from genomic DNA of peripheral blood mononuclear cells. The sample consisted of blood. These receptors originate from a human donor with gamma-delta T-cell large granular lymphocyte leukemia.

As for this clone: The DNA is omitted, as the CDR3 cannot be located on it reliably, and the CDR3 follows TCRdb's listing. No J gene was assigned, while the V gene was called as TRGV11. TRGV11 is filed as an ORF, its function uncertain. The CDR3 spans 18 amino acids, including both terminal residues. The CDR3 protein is CTTVPAGLALLDYYKKLF.

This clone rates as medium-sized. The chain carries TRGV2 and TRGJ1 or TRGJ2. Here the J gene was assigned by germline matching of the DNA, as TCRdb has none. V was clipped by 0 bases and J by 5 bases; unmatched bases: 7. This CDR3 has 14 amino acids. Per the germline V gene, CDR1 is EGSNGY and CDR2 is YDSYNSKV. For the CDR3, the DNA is TGTGCCACCTGGGACGGGGATGGCCATTATAAGAAACTCTTT. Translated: CATWDGDGHYKKLF.

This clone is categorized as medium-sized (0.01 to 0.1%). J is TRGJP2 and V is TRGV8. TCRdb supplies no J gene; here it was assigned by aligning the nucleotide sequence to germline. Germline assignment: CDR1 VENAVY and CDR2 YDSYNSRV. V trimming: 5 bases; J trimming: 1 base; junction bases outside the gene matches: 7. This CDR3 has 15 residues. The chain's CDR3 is CATWAIGSSDWIKTF. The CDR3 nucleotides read TGTGCCACCTGGGCCATAGGTAGTAGTGATTGGATCAAGACGTTT.

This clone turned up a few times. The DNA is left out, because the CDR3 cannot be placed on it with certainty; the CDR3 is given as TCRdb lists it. Here the CDR3 reads CACWIRHAHIIRNSLAVEQHF. The V segment is TRGV11, and no J call was made. TRGV11 is an ORF; its function is uncertain. A total of 21 residues make up the CDR3, ends included.

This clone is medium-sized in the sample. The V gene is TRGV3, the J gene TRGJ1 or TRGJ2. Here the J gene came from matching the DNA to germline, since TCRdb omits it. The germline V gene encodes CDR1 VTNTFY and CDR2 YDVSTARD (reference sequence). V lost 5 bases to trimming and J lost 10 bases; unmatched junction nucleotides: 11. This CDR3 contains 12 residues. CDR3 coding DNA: TGTGCCACCTGGGGGCTCTACTCGAAGAAACTCTTT. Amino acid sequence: CATWGLYSKKLF.

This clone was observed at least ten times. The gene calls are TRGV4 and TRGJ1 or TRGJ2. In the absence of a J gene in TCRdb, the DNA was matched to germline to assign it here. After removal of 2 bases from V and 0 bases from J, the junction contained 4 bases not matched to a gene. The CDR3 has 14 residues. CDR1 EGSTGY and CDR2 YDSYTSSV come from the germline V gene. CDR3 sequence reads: CATWDVRNYYKKLF. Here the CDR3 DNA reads TGTGCCACCTGGGATGTACGGAATTATTATAAGAAACTCTTT.

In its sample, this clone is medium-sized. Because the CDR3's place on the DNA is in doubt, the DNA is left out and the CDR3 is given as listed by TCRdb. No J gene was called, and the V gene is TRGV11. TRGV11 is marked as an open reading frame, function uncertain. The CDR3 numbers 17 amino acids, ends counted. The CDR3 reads CTTVPAGLGTSNYKKLF.

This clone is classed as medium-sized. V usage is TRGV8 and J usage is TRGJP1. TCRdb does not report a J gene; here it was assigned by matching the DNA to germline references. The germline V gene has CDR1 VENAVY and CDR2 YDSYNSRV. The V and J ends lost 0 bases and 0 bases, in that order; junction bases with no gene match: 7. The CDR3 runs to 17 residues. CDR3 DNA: TGTGCCACCTGGGATAGGCGGGGATATACCACTGGTTGGTTCAAGATATTT. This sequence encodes CATWDRRGYTTGWFKIF.